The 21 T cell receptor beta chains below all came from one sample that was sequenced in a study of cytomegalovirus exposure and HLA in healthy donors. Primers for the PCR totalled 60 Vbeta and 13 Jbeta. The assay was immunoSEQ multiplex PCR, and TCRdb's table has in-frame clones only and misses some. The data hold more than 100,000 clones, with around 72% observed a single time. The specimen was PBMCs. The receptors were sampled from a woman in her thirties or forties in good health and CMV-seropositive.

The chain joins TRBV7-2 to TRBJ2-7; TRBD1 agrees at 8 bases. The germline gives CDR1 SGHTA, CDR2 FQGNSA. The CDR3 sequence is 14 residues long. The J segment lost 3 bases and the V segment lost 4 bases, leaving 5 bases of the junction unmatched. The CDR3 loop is CASSSGQGDYEQYF. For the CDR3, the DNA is TGTGCCAGCAGCTCAGGACAGGGTGACTACGAGCAGTACTTC.

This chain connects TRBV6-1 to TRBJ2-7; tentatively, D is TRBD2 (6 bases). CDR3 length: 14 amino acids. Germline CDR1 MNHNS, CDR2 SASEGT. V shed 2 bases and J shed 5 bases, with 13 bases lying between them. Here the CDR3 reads CASSERRGPDEQYF. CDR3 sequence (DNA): TGTGCCAGCAGTGAACGGAGGGGTCCAGACGAGCAGTACTTC.

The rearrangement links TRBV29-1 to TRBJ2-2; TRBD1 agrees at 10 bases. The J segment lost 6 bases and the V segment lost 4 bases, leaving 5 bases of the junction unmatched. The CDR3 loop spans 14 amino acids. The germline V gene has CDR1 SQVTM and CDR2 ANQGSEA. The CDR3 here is CSVAAGQGPGELFF. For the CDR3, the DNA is TGCAGCGTTGCCGCGGGACAGGGGCCCGGGGAGCTGTTTTTT.

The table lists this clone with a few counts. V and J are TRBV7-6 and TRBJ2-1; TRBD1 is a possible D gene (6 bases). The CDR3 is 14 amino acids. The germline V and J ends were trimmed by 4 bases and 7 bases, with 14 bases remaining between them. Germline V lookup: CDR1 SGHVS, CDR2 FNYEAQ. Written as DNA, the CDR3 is TGTGCCAGCAGCTCAGGGGTTATTCGTAATGAGCAGTTCTTC. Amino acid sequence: CASSSGVIRNEQFF.

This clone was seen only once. The DNA for the CDR3 is TGTGCCAGCTCACCACCATCAGGGCTGAACACTGAAGCTTTCTTT. As protein: CASSPPSGLNTEAFF. V gene TRBV18 combines with J gene TRBJ1-1; weak D call: TRBD1 (5 bases). This CDR3 is 15 amino acids long. V dropped 0 bases and J dropped 0 bases, with 8 bases sitting between them. Germline CDR1 KGHSH, CDR2 LQKENI.

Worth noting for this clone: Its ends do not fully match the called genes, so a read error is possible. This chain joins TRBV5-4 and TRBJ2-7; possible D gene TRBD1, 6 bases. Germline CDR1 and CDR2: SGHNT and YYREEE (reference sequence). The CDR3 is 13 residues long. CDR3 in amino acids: CASSRDTAYGQYF. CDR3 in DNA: TGTGCCAGCAGCCGGGACACCGCCTACGGGCAGTACTTC.

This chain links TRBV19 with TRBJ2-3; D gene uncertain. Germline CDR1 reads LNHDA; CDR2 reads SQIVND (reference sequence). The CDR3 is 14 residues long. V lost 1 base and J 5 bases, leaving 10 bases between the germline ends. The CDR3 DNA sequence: TGTGCCAGTAGTATAGTCTCTTCGGGAGATACGCAGTATTTT. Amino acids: CASSIVSSGDTQYF.

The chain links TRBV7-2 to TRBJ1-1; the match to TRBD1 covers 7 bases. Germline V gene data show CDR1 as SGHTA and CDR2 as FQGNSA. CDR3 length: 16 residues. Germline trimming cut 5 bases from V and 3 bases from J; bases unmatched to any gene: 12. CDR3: CASSIPRQGLHTEAFF. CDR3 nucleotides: TGTGCCAGCAGCATTCCCAGACAGGGTTTGCACACTGAAGCTTTCTTT.

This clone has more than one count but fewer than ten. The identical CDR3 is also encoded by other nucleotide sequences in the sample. The CDR3 DNA reads as TGTGCCAGCAGCTCCGGAGGCTATGGCTACACCTTC. Its protein is CASSSGGYGYTF. The chain combines TRBV5-4 with TRBJ1-2; no definite D call. Germline V gene data show CDR1 as SGHNT and CDR2 as YYREEE (reference sequence). V gave up 3 bases and J gave up 4 bases, with 7 bases separating them. This CDR3 is built from 12 residues. Using reference TRBV5-4 and TRBJ1-2 for the parts outside the CDR3, the full variable domain is ETGVTQSPTHLIKTRGQQVTLRCSSQSGHNTVSWYQQALGQGPQFIFQYYREEENGRGNFPPRFSGLQFPNYSSELNVNALELDDSALYLCASSSGGYGYTFGSGTRLTVV.

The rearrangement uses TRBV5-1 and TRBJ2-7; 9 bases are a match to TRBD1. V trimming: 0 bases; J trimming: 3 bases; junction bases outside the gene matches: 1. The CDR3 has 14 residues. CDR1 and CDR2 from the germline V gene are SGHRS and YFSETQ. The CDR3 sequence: CASSLVTGGYEQYF. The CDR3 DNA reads TGCGCCAGCAGCTTGGTGACAGGGGGCTACGAGCAGTACTTC.

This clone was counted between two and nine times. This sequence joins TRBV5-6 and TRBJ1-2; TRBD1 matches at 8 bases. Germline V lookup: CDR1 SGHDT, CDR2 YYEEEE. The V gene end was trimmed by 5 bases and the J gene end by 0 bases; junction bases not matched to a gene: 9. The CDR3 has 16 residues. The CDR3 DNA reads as TGTGCCAGCAGAGATGGACAGGGCCACGCTAACTATGGCTACACCTTC. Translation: CASRDGQGHANYGYTF.

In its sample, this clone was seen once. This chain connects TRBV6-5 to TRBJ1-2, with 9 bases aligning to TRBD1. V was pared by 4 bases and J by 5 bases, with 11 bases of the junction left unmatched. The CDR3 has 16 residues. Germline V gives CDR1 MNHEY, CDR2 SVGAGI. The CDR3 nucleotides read TGTGCCAGCAGTTTGGCCCGGGACAGGGTGGGGTATGGCTACACCTTC. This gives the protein CASSLARDRVGYGYTF.

The CDR3: CASSAKQGLAGNEQYF. The CDR3 nucleotides read TGTGCCAGCAGCGCCAAACAGGGGCTCGCGGGCAACGAGCAGTACTTC. The J gene is TRBJ2-7, the V gene TRBV2; TRBD1 aligns across 7 bases. Trimming at V came to 6 bases and at J to 5 bases, leaving 16 bases not matched to a gene. The CDR3 loop spans 16 amino acids. Germline CDR1 reads SNHLY; CDR2 reads FYNNEI.

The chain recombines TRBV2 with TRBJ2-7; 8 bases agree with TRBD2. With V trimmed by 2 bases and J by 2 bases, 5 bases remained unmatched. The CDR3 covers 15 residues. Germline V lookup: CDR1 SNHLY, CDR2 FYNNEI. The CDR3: CASSEKQRGTYEQYF. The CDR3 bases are TGTGCCAGCAGTGAAAAACAGCGGGGGACCTACGAGCAGTACTTC.

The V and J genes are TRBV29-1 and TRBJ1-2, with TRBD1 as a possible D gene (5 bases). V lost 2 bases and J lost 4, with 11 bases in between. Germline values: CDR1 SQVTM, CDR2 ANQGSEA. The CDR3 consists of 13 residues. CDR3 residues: CSVELSRAYGYTF. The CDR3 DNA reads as TGCAGCGTTGAATTATCCAGGGCCTATGGCTACACCTTC.

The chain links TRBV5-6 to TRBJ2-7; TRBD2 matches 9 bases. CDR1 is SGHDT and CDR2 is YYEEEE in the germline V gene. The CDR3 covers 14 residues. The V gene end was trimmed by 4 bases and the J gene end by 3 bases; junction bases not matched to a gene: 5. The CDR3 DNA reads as TGTGCCAGCAGCATGGGACTAGCCGACTACGAGCAGTACTTC. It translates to CASSMGLADYEQYF. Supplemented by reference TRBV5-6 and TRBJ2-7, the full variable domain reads DAGVTQSPTHLIKTRGQQVTLRCSPKSGHDTVSWYQQALGQGPQFIFQYYEEEERQRGNFPDRFSGHQFPNYSSELNVNALLLGDSALYLCASSMGLADYEQYFGPGTRLTVT.

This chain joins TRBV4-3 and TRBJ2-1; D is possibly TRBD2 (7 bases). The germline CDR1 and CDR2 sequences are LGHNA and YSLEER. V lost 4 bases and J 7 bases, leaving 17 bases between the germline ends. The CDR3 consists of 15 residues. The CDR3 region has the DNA TGCGCCAGCAGCCCATACGTACAGGGAGGGAATGAGCAGTTCTTC. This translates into CASSPYVQGGNEQFF.

CDR3 sequence reads: CASSWDRGFEQYF. DNA of the CDR3: TGTGCCAGCAGTTGGGACAGGGGGTTCGAGCAGTACTTC. The genes are TRBV7-9 and TRBJ2-7, with 11 bases lining up with TRBD1. Looked up from germline, CDR1 is SEHNR and CDR2 is FQNEAQ (reference sequence). The ends lost 6 bases at V and 6 bases at J; junction bases unmatched: 4. The CDR3 runs 13 residues.

In DNA, the CDR3 is TGTGCCAGCAGCTTTCGAGCGGGGGGCGGAGATACGCAGTATTTT. It is translated as CASSFRAGGGDTQYF. The V gene is TRBV7-2, the J gene TRBJ2-3; the match to TRBD2 covers 9 bases. The CDR3 loop spans 15 amino acids. CDR1 SGHTA and CDR2 FQGNSA come from the germline V gene. V gave up 3 bases and J gave up 5 bases; unmatched junction bases: 6.

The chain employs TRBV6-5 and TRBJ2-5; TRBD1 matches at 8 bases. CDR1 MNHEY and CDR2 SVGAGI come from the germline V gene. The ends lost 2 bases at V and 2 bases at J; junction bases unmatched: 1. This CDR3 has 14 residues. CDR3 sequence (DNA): TGTGCCAGCAGTTACGGACAGGGTCAAGAGACCCAGTACTTC. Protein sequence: CASSYGQGQETQYF.

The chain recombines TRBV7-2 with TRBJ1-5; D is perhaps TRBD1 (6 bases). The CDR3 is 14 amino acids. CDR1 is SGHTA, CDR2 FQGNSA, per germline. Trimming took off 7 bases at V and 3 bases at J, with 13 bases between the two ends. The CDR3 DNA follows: TGTGCCAGCAACCCAACAGGGAACAATCAGCCCCAGCATTTT. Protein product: CASNPTGNNQPQHF. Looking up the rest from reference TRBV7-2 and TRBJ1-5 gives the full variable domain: GAGVSQSPSNKVTEKGKDVELRCDPISGHTALYWYRQSLGQGLEFLIYFQGNSAPDKSGLPSDRFSAERTGGSVSTLTIQRTQQEDSAVYLCASNPTGNNQPQHFGDGTRLSIL.